This T cell receptor (beta chain) was identified during a study of CD8 T cells in Susac syndrome. RNA totalling 0.5 to 1 ug underwent reverse transcription with random hexamers. The amplification used immunoSEQ multiplex PCR on TCR beta CDR3; it spanned 54 Vbeta and 13 Jbeta. TCRdb re-derived calls from the immunoSEQ multiplex PCR reads in MiXCR, one entry per CDR3 protein. The repertoire consists of 300,000 to 350,000 distinct CDR3 sequences, with about 91% occurring once and the leading ten covering over 0.065%. Trimming removed 7 bases at V and 8 bases at J, with 18 bases between. This CDR3 spans 13 amino acids. CDR1 SGHDT and CDR2 YYEEEE come from the germline V gene. TCR beta sequencing was performed on blood CD8+ and CD4+ T cells. The multiple sclerosis control cohort comprised treatment-naive individuals presenting with stable or active relapsing-remitting disease. This clonotype was seen a few times.

Sample: CD4+ T cells from PBMCs. This TCR was recovered from a human donor with multiple sclerosis. This chain links TRBV5-6 with TRBJ1-1, with D perhaps TRBD1 (5 bases). CDR3 sequence (DNA): TGTGCCAGCGGCCGGGACTGGGCCCGGGAAGCTTTCTTT. Amino acids: CASGRDWAREAFF.